The TCR beta chain described here comes from a study of blood T cell repertoires in COVID-19. Across the study: Sources were T cells, B-cell-depleted T cells, or PBMCs; the material itself was cDNA or gDNA.

Everyone who took part was roughly 18 to 89 years old, and they came from about 25 US areas. Methods used by the authors: Quantification of nucleated cells was approximated via reference gene primer amplification. The method was immunoSEQ multiplex PCR; TCRdb's version includes in-frame clones alone and lacks a portion of them. The V and J calls and clone size were taken over from that table, and D and trimming were inferred from the DNA. This table holds about 300,000 clones, 80% to 95% found once. CDR3 size: 17 residues. With 3 bases clipped from V and 4 bases from J, the junction kept 12 bases outside the gene matches. Per the germline V gene, CDR1 is SGHDT and CDR2 is YYEEEE.

This clonotype originated in a woman aged 30 to 39 who had recovered from COVID-19. This chain joins TRBV5-6 and TRBJ2-2; 7 bases map to TRBD2. The sample comprised PBMCs or T cells enriched from blood (not recorded which). In DNA, the CDR3 is TGTGCCAGCAGCTGGGCCCTGGGGCGGGAGCCCACCGGGGAGCTGTTTTTT. Its protein product is CASSWALGREPTGELFF.